This TCR beta chain was captured by sequencing in a study of cytomegalovirus exposure and HLA in healthy donors. Findings and limits, study-wide: Previous analysis showed most TCR beta V segments were productive about 87% or about 30% of the time. Most TCRs appeared rarely, but some public TCRs recurred in many donors. Later examination showed HLA-associated TCR beta chains had greater clonal expansion than equally common others. The study designated 164 TCR beta chains cytomegalovirus-associated.

This clone has just one count. Antigen specificity is unknown. A multiplex PCR was run with 60 Vbeta primers and 13 Jbeta primers. Clones were read by immunoSEQ multiplex PCR, and TCRdb kept only the in-frame ones, dropping some. Here the sample spans 150,000 to 180,000 clones, about 84% being singletons. The CDR3 runs to 15 residues. V gave up 0 bases and J gave up 5 bases, with 14 bases separating them. CDR1 and CDR2 (germline): SGHRS, YFSETQ. The sample consisted of PBMCs. The chain is built from TRBV5-1 and TRBJ1-1; tentative D call: TRBD1 (6 bases). This TCR was sampled from a woman aged 40 to 55 in good health and CMV-seropositive. The CDR3 region has the DNA TGCGCCAGCAGCTTGGCCTTGACAGGACGTACTGAAGCTTTCTTT. Its translation is CASSLALTGRTEAFF.